This T cell receptor (beta chain) originates from a study of beta chain features in type 1 diabetes. Study-level background: Across every sample, about 100 million sorted cells were examined in total.

In this sample, this clone turned up a few times. Its antigen is currently unknown. The sequenced template was cDNA made from the entire isolated RNA. Profiling relied on immunoSEQ multiplex PCR, and the TCRdb table lists in-frame clones only, not all of them. The sample records a few hundred thousand clones, 10% to 15% being singletons. Study conclusions and caveats: PCR might pick shorter templates more often, in the same way for patients and controls. People with Type 1 diabetes carried modestly yet significantly shorter TCRB CDR3s in all four CD4+ subsets.

From germline, CDR1 is SQVTM and CDR2 ANQGSEA. This CDR3 spans 13 amino acids. The ends lost 7 bases at V and 4 bases at J; junction bases unmatched: 8. CD4+ naive, central memory, regulatory and stem cell-like memory cells were sorted via CD45RO/CCR7/CD25/CD127/CD95/CD27. Sorting produced populations that all topped 95% purity. This clonotype originated in a woman aged 18-29 years with type 1 diabetes. The chain has TRBV29-1 and TRBJ2-5; 8 bases are a match to TRBD2. Sequencing was carried out using naive CD4+ T cells from blood. The CDR3 DNA sequence: TGCAGCGCGGTTCCGGGGGGGCTAGAGACCCAGTACTTC. Amino acid sequence: CSAVPGGLETQYF.